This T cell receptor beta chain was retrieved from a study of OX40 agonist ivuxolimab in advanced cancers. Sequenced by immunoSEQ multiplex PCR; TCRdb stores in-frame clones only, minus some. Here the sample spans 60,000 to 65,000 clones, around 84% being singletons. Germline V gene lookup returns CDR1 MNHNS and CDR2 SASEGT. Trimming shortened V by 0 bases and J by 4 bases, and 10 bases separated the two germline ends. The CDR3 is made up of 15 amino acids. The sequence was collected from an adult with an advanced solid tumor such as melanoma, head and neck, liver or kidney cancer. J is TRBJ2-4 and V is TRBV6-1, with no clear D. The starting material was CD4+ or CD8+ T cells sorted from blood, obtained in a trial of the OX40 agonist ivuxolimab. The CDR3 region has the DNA TGTGCCAGCAGTGAAGCCCCAGGCGGTAAAAACATTCAGTACTTC. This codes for CASSEAPGGKNIQYF.